One TCR beta chain is described in this entry. Its antigen is as yet unknown. These data originate in a study of CD8 T cells in acute hepatitis C reinfection. Using immunoSEQ multiplex PCR, the repertoire was profiled, and TCRdb retains in-frame clones only, with some absent. The table shows around 34,000 clones, with 85% to 90% occurring only once. Broader study findings: No chronic follow-up sample yielded enough NS3-1073 specific cells.

Specified time point: naive CD8 control sorted from an acute-time-point sample. The sample taken for sequencing was naive CD8+ T cells from PBMCs. The sequence was collected from a young man with chronic hepatitis C.

Here the CDR3 DNA reads TGTGCCAGCAGCCCTAGCCGGGACACCTTCATTTATGGCTACACCTTC. Protein product: CASSPSRDTFIYGYTF. The V and J genes are TRBV5-4 and TRBJ1-2, with D possibly matching TRBD1 (6 bases). Germline assignment: CDR1 SGHNT and CDR2 YYREEE (reference sequence). V lost 4 bases and J 5 bases, leaving 21 bases between the germline ends. This CDR3 region has 16 residues.